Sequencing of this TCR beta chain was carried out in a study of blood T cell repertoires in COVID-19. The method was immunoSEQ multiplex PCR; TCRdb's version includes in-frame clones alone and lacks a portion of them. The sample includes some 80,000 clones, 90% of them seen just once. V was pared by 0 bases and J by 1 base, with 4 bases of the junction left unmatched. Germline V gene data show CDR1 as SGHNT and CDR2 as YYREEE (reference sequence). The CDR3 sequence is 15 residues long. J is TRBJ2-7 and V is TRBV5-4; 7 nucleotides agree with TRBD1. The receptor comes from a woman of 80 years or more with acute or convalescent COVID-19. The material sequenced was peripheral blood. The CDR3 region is CASSLARQGSYEQYF. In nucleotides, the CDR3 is TGTGCCAGCAGCTTGGCCCGACAGGGATCCTACGAGCAGTACTTC.